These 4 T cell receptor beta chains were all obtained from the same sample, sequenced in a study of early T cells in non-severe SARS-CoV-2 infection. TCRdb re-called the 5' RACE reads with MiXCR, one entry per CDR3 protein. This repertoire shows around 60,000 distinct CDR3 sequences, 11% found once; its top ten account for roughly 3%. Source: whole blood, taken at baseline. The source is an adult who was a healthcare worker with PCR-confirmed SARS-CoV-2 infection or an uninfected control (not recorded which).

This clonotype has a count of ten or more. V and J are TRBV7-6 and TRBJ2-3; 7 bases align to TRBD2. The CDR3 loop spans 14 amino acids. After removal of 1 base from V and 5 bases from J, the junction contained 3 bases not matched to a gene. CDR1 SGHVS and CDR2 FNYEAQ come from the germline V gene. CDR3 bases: TGTGCCAGCAGCTTAGAGGCGGGGGTAGATACGCAGTATTTT. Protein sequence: CASSLEAGVDTQYF.

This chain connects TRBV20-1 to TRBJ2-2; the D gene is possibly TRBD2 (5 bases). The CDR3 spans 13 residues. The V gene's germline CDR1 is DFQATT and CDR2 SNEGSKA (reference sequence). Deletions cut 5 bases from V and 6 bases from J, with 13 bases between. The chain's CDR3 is CSAPNPEAGELFF. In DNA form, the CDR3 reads TGCAGTGCTCCAAACCCGGAGGCCGGGGAGCTGTTTTTT.

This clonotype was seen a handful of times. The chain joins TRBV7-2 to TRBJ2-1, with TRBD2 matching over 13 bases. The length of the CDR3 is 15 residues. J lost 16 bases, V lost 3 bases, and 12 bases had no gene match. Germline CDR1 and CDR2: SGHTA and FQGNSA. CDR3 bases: TGTGCCAGCAGCTTTGAGGGACTAGCGGGACCCATGCAATTCTTC. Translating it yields CASSFEGLAGPMQFF.

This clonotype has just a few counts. CDR3 nucleotides: TGCAGCGTCATGGCCCCTGGAGAGCAGTACTTC. Protein sequence: CSVMAPGEQYF. The chain links TRBV29-1 to TRBJ2-7; D unclear. The CDR3 runs 11 residues. Germline V gives CDR1 SQVTM, CDR2 ANQGSEA. V was pared by 6 bases and J by 7 bases, with 13 bases between.